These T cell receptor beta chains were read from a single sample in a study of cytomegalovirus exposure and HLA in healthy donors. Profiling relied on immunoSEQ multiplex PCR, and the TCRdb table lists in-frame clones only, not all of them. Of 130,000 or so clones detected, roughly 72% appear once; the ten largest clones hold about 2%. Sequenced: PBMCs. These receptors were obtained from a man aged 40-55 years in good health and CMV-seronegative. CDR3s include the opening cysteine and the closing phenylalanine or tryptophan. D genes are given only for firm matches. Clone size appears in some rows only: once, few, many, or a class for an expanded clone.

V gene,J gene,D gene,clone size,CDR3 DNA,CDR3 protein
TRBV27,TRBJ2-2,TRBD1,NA,TGTGCCAGCAGCCCGGACAGGGGGACCGGGGAGCTGTTTTTT,CASSPDRGTGELFF
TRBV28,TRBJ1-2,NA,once,TGTGCCAGCAGTTTCGCCCTGGGGGCAGACTATGGCTACACCTTC,CASSFALGADYGYTF
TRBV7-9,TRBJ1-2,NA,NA,TGTGCCAGCAGCCTTGGGGCAGCCAGTAGTGGCTACACCTTC,CASSLGAASSGYTF
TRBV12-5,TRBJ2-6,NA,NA,TGTGCTAGTGGACAATTCCAGGGGCGGACGGCCAACGGCCTGACTTTC,CASGQFQGRTANGLTF
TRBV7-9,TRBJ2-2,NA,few,TGTGCCAGCACCCTGGGCCCACAGGGGGAGCTGTTTTTT,CASTLGPQGELFF
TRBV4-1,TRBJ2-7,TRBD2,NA,TGCGCCAGCAGCCATGCGGGGGACTACGAGCAGTACTTC,CASSHAGDYEQYF
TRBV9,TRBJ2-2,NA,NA,TGTGCCAGCAGCGTAGATCCCTCCTCCGGGGAGCTGTTTTTT,CASSVDPSSGELFF
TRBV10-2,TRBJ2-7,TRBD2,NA,TGCGCCAGCAGTGATGGACTAGCGGGATCTTACGAGCAGTACTTC,CASSDGLAGSYEQYF
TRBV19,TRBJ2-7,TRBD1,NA,TGTGCCAGTAGTATAGAGACAGGGTCCTACGAGCAGTACTTC,CASSIETGSYEQYF
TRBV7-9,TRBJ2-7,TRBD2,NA,TGTGCCAGCACCGGGGGTTTAGCGGGTGAGCAGTACTTC,CASTGGLAGEQYF
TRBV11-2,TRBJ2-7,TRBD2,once,TGTGCCAGCAGCTTAGGGGGGGGTCTATACGAGCAGTACTTC,CASSLGGGLYEQYF
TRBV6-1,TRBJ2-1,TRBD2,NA,TGTGCCAGCAGTGAACTAGCGGGTACCTACAATGAGCAGTTCTTC,CASSELAGTYNEQFF
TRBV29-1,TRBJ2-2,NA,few,TGCAGCGCCACGTGGAGGGGGCGAGGCGGGGAGCTGTTTTTT,CSATWRGRGGELFF
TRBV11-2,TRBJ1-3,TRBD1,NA,TGTGCCAGCAGCCTAGAGACAGGGCCGAACACCATATATTTT,CASSLETGPNTIYF
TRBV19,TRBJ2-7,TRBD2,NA,TGTGCCAGTAGTATGCTCCTAGCGGGAGGCGAGCAGTACTTC,CASSMLLAGGEQYF
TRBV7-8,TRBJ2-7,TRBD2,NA,TGTGCCAGCAGCTTTCCTAGCGGGTCAGTCTCCTACGAGCAGTACTTC,CASSFPSGSVSYEQYF
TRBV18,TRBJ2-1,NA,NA,TGTGCCAGCTCGGTCGTCGGGATCTACAATGAGCAGTTCTTC,CASSVVGIYNEQFF
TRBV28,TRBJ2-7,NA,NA,TGTGCCAGCGGAGAGGTCTCCTACGAGCAGTACTTC,CASGEVSYEQYF
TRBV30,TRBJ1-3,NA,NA,TGTGCCTGGAGTGATTCGGGGAACGCCATATATTTT,CAWSDSGNAIYF
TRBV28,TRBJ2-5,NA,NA,TGTGCCAGCAGTTTGTGGGAAGAGGGGTACTTC,CASSLWEEGYF
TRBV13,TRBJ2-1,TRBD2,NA,TGTGCCAGCAGCTTAGGTGTTGTAGCGGGAGGCCATGAGCAGTTCTTC,CASSLGVVAGGHEQFF
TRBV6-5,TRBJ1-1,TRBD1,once,TGTGCCAGCAGTTACGAAGGGGGCCACACTGAAGCTTTCTTT,CASSYEGGHTEAFF
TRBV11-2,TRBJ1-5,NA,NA,TGTGCTAGCAGCCGAACAGACGTGCAGCCCCAGCATTTT,CASSRTDVQPQHF
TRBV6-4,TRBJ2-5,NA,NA,TGTGCCAGCAGTGACTCGCGAAGTCCCACAGGGACCACCCAAGAGACCCAGTACTTC,CASSDSRSPTGTTQETQYF
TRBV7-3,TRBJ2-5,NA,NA,TGTGCCAGCAGTCCGACGGCGGCAGCCCAAGAGACCCAGTACTTC,CASSPTAAAQETQYF
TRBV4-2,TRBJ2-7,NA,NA,TGTGCCAGCAGCCAAATTCAGGGTTACGAGCAGTACTTC,CASSQIQGYEQYF
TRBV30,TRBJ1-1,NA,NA,TGTGCCAGCGCCGGGGACTCGAACACTGAAGCTTTCTTT,CASAGDSNTEAFF
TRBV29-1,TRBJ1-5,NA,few,TGCAGCGCCACATCTCAGGACAATCAGCCCCAGCATTTT,CSATSQDNQPQHF
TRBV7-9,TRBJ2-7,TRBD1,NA,TGTGCCAGCAGCCCAGGACAGGGAGCCTCCTACGAGCAGTACTTC,CASSPGQGASYEQYF
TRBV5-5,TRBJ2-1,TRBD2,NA,TGTGCCAGCAGTAACATACCCCTAGCGGGGGGCCAAGTGAGCGAGCAGTTCTTC,CASSNIPLAGGQVSEQFF
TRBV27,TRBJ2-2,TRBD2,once,TGTGCCAGCAGTTTAATCCGGACTAGCGGGGGGTCGAACACCGGGGAGCTGTTTTTT,CASSLIRTSGGSNTGELFF
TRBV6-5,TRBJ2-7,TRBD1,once,TGTGCCAGCAGGAGGGACAGGGGACGAAGCGAGCAGTACTTC,CASRRDRGRSEQYF
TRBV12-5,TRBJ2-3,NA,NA,TGTGCTAGTGGTTTGTCCAGAAAGGAACAGGGACCCTTCCCTAGCACAGATACGCAGTATTTT,CASGLSRKEQGPFPSTDTQYF
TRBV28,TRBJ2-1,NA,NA,TGTGCCAGCAGCCACCTTTTTAGCTCCTACAATGAGCAGTTCTTC,CASSHLFSSYNEQFF
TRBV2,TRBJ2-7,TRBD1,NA,TGTGCCAGCAGTGAACCGGGACAGGGCCGGGCGGAAAGCTCCTACGAGCAGTACTTC,CASSEPGQGRAESSYEQYF
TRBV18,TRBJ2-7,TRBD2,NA,TGTGCCAGCTCACCACTTCAAGCGGGGGGGCGGGCCGAGCAGTACTTC,CASSPLQAGGRAEQYF
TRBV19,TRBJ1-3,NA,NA,TGTGCCTCAGGCCTGGGACATACTGGAAACACCATATATTTT,CASGLGHTGNTIYF
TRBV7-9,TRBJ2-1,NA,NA,TGTTCCAGCAGCTGGGAGTACAATGAGCAGTTCTTC,CSSSWEYNEQFF
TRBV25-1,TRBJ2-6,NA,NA,TGTACCAGCAGTGAATCACAGGGCTCTGGGGCCAACGTCCTGACCTTC,CTSSESQGSGANVLTF
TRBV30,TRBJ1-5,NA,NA,TGTGCCTGGACCGAGGGAGTGGCTCAGCCCCAGCATTTT,CAWTEGVAQPQHF
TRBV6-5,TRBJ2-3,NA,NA,TGTGCCAGCAGTTACCGGAGGCCGGGCACAGATACGCAGTATTTT,CASSYRRPGTDTQYF